Below are 14 T cell receptor beta chains sequenced from a single sample in a study of identical twins. TCRdb re-analysed the 5' RACE reads in MiXCR, keeping a single row per CDR3 protein. Of 1,800,000 or so distinct CDR3 sequences listed, about 30% are singletons. Sequenced sample: cord blood. Source of these receptors: a newborn girl in good health.

Remarks on this clonotype: With a much larger clone just one base away, this may be a read error. The CDR3 loop is CASGQGSSYNEQFF. DNA of the CDR3: TGTGCCAGCGGCCAGGGAAGCTCCTACAATGAGCAGTTCTTC. This chain uses TRBV14 with TRBJ2-1; possibly TRBD1 for D (5 bases). CDR1 is SGHDN and CDR2 is FVKESK in the germline V gene. The CDR3 totals 14 residues.

The CDR3 protein is CASAKGNPNQPQHF. CDR3 nucleotide sequence: TGTGCCAGCGCAAAAGGCAACCCTAATCAGCCCCAGCATTTT. The gene calls are TRBV7-9 and TRBJ1-5; D unresolved. V was clipped by 8 bases and J by 4 bases, with 15 bases between them. The CDR3 contains 14 residues. Germline-derived CDR1 and CDR2 are SEHNR and FQNEAQ (reference sequence).

This clonotype was counted a few times. V gene TRBV29-1 combines with J gene TRBJ1-1; D is unclear. Germline V gene lookup returns CDR1 SQVTM and CDR2 ANQGSEA. The V end was cut by 2 bases, the J end by 1 base, with 5 bases between. The CDR3 covers 12 residues. CDR3 sequence reads: CSVEPGNTEAFF. The CDR3 DNA reads TGCAGCGTTGAACCGGGGAACACTGAAGCTTTCTTT.

The chain recombines TRBV12-3 or TRBV12-4 with TRBJ1-6; 7 bases align to TRBD1. Trimming cost V 6 bases and J 6 bases; bases outside gene matches: 11. The CDR3 is made up of 16 amino acids. The CDR3 nucleotides read TGTGCCAGCAGGAAACAGGGGCAGGGAAGTAATTCACCCCTCCACTTT. This translates into CASRKQGQGSNSPLHF.

The chain joins TRBV10-3 to TRBJ1-1; a weak D match, TRBD1 (6 bases). Germline lookup yields CDR1 ENHRY and CDR2 SYGVKD. V dropped 3 bases and J dropped 4 bases, with 12 bases sitting between them. The CDR3 length is 14 residues. DNA of the CDR3: TGTGCCATCAGTGACCCGGCCAGGGGCACTGAAGCTTTCTTT. Translation: CAISDPARGTEAFF.

In this sample, this clonotype turned up many times. The gene calls are TRBV4-1 and TRBJ2-7, with 8 bases fitting TRBD1. V lost 2 bases and J lost 3; bases outside the gene matches: 6. Germline-derived CDR1 and CDR2 are MGHRA and YSYEKL. There are 15 residues in the CDR3. CDR3 amino acids: CASSQPTGTGYEQYF. CDR3 coding DNA: TGCGCCAGCAGCCAACCCACCGGGACAGGCTACGAGCAGTACTTC.

The rearrangement links TRBV20-1 to TRBJ1-4; D not resolved. Germline values: CDR1 DFQATT, CDR2 SNEGSKA (reference sequence). The CDR3 contains 15 residues. Trimming shortened V by 3 bases and J by 5 bases, and 16 bases separated the two germline ends. CDR3 amino acids: CSARNLRLFNEKLFF. For the CDR3, the DNA is TGCAGTGCTAGGAATCTACGGCTCTTCAATGAAAAACTGTTTTTT.

J is TRBJ2-4 and V is TRBV6-2 or TRBV6-3; TRBD2 matches at 13 bases. The end of the DNA is better explained by TRBJ2-7, so the J call may be wrong. This CDR3 is 14 amino acids long. Germline CDR1 reads MNHEY; CDR2 reads SVGEGT. CDR3 in DNA: TGTGCCACCCACCGGACTAGCGGGAGTTACGAGCAGTACTTC. Residues: CATHRTSGSYEQYF.

This chain joins TRBV4-2 and TRBJ1-1; 7 positions match TRBD1. The CDR3 covers 15 residues. The V segment lost 6 bases and the J segment 6 bases; nucleotides outside the gene matches: 13. Germline V gene lookup returns CDR1 LGHNA and CDR2 YNFKEQ. The CDR3 reads CASSLPGTDYPEAFF. DNA for the CDR3: TGTGCCAGCAGTCTCCCCGGGACAGATTATCCTGAAGCTTTCTTT.

The chain has TRBV4-1 and TRBJ1-1; unclear D gene. V lost 1 base and J 4 bases, leaving 4 bases between the germline ends. The CDR3 length is 12 residues. Germline lookup yields CDR1 MGHRA and CDR2 YSYEKL. The CDR3 DNA reads as TGCGCCAGCAGCCAAGTGGCCACTGAAGCTTTCTTT. The encoded protein is CASSQVATEAFF.

V is TRBV20-1 and J is TRBJ1-6; no reliable D call. CDR1 and CDR2 from the germline V gene are DFQATT and SNEGSKA (reference sequence). The CDR3 loop spans 16 amino acids. V lost 0 bases and J lost 7, with 16 bases in between. CDR3 sequence (DNA): TGCAGTGCTAGAGATAGGAGTCGAGGAGGAAATTCACCCCTCCACTTT. Residues: CSARDRSRGGNSPLHF.

In its sample, this clonotype was seen a few times. This chain connects TRBV29-1 to TRBJ2-3; no firm D call. Germline assignment: CDR1 SQVTM and CDR2 ANQGSEA. This CDR3 spans 12 amino acids. The ends were cut back, 4 bases at V and 4 bases at J, with 9 bases in the middle. The CDR3 sequence is CSVVAPPDTQYF. CDR3 bases: TGCAGCGTTGTTGCGCCACCAGATACGCAGTATTTT.

This clonotype has just a few counts. The chain carries TRBV7-2 and TRBJ2-3; TRBD2 agrees at 10 bases. The CDR3 contains 17 residues. Germline CDR1 reads SGHTA; CDR2 reads FQGNSA. With V trimmed by 2 bases and J by 4 bases, 9 bases remained unmatched. The CDR3 sequence: CASSLKGLLAGPDTQYF. The CDR3 bases are TGTGCCAGCAGCTTAAAGGGGCTACTAGCGGGGCCAGATACGCAGTATTTT.

This clonotype was seen only a few times. The chain carries TRBV10-3 and TRBJ1-1, with unresolved D. Germline assignment: CDR1 ENHRY and CDR2 SYGVKD. Trimming took 2 bases from V and 7 from J, leaving 8 bases between them. The CDR3 loop spans 12 amino acids. The CDR3 loop is CAISEQNLEAFF. The CDR3 DNA sequence: TGTGCCATCAGTGAGCAGAACCTTGAAGCTTTCTTT.